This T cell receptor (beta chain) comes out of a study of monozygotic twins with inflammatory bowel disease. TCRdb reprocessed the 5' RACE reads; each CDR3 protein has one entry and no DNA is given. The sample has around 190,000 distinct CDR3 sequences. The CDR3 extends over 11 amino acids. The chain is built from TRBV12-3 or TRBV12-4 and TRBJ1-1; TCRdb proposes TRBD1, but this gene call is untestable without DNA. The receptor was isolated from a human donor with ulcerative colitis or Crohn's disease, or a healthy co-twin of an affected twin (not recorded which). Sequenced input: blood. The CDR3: CASSSGAKAFF.